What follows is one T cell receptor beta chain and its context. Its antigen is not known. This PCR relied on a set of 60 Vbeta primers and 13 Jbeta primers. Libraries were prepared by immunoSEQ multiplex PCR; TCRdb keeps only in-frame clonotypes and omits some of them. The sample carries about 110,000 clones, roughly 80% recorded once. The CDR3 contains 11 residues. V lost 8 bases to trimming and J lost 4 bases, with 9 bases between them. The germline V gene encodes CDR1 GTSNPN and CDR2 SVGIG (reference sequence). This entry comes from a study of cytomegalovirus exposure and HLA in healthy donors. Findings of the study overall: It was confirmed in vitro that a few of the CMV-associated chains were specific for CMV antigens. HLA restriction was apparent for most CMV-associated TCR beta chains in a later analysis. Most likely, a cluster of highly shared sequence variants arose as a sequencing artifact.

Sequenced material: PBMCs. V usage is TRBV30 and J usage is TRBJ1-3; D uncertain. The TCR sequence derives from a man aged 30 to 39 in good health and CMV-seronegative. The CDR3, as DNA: TGTGCCACGCGAGGGGGAAACACCATATATTTT. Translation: CATRGGNTIYF.